The T cell receptor beta chain under discussion was sequenced for a study of somatic mutations in cytotoxic T cells in rheumatoid arthritis. Germline lookup yields CDR1 LNHDA and CDR2 SQIVND (reference sequence). This CDR3 contains 14 residues. V was shortened by 3 bases and J by 5 bases, with 14 bases between the two germline ends. In this sample, this clone turned up a few times. Sequencing was performed with immunoSEQ multiplex PCR; in TCRdb, only in-frame clones are kept and a portion is missing. The table has thousands of clones, about 80% seen once. This sequence was found in a woman between 65 and 79 years old with rheumatoid arthritis. The chain employs TRBV19 and TRBJ2-7; weak D call: TRBD1 (6 bases). Material: CD8+ T cells sorted from blood, obtained at a follow-up visit. The CDR3 loop is CASSMLARGDEQYF. The CDR3 DNA reads TGTGCCAGTAGTATGTTGGCCAGGGGAGACGAGCAGTACTTC. Complete variable domain (other parts from reference TRBV19 and TRBJ2-7): DGGITQSPKYLFRKEGQNVTLSCEQNLNHDAMYWYRQDPGQGLRLIYYSQIVNDFQKGDIAEGYSVSREKKESFPLTVTSAQKNPTAFYLCASSMLARGDEQYFGPGTRLTVT.